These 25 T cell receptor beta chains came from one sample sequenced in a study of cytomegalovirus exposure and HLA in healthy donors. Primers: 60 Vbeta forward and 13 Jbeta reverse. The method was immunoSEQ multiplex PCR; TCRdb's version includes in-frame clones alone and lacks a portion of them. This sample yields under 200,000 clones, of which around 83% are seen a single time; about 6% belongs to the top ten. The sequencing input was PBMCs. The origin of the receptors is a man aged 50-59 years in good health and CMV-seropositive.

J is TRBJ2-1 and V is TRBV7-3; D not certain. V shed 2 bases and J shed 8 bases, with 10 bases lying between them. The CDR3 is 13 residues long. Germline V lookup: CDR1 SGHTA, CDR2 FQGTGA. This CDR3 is CASSLGYTDEQFF. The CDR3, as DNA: TGTGCCAGCAGCTTAGGTTACACCGATGAGCAGTTCTTC. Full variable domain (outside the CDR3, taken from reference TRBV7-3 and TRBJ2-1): GAGVSQTPSNKVTEKGKYVELRCDPISGHTALYWYRQSLGQGPEFLIYFQGTGAADDSGLPNDRFFAVRPEGSVSTLKIQRTERGDSAVYLCASSLGYTDEQFFGPGTRLTVL.

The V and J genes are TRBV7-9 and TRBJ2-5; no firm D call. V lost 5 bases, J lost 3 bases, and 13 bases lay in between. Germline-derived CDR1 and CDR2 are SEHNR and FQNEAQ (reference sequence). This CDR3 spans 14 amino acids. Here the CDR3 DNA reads TGTGCCAGCAGCCCCGCGGCCTTTGAAGAGACCCAGTACTTC. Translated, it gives CASSPAAFEETQYF. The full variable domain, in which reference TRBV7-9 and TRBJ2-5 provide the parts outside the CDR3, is DTGVSQNPRHKITKRGQNVTFRCDPISEHNRLYWYRQTLGQGPEFLTYFQNEAQLEKSRLLSDRFSAERPKGSFSTLEIQRTEQGDSAMYLCASSPAAFEETQYFGPGTRLLVL.

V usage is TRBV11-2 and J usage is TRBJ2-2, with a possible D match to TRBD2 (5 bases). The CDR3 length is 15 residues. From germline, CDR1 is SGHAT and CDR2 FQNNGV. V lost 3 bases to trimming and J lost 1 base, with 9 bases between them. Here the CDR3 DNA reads TGTGCCAGCAGCTTGCGACTAATGAACACCGGGGAGCTGTTTTTT. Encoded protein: CASSLRLMNTGELFF.

This CDR3 is CASRRADTQYF. DNA for the CDR3: TGTGCCAGCAGGAGAGCAGATACGCAGTATTTT. The rearrangement links TRBV6-1 to TRBJ2-3, with unresolved D. V gave up 6 bases and J gave up 4 bases, with 5 bases separating them. In germline, CDR1 is MNHNS, CDR2 SASEGT. The CDR3 length is 11 residues.

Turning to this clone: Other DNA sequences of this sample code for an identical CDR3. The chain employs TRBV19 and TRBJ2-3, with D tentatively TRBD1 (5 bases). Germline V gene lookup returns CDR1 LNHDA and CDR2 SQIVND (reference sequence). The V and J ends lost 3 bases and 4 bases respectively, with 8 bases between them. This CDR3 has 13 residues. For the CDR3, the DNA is TGTGCCAGTAGTATTGACAGAGCAGATACGCAGTATTTT. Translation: CASSIDRADTQYF.

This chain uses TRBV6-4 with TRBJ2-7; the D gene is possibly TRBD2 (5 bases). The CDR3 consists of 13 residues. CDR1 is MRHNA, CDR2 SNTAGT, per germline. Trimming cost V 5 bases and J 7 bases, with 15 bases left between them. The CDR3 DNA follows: TGTGCCAGCAGTACGGACGCCGGCGGGGAGCAGTACTTC. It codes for CASSTDAGGEQYF.

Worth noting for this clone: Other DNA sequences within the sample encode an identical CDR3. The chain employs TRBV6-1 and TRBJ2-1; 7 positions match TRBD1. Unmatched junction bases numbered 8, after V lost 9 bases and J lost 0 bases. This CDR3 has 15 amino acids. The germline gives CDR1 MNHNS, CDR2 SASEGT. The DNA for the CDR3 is TGTGCCAGTAAACCGGGACAGAGCTCCTACAATGAGCAGTTCTTC. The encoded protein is CASKPGQSSYNEQFF.

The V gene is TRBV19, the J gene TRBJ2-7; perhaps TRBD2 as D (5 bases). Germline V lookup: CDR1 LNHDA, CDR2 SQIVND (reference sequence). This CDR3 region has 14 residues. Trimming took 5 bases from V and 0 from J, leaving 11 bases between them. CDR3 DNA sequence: TGTGCCAGTAGTTCCTCAAGCGGCTCCTACGAGCAGTACGTC. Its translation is CASSSSSGSYEQYV.

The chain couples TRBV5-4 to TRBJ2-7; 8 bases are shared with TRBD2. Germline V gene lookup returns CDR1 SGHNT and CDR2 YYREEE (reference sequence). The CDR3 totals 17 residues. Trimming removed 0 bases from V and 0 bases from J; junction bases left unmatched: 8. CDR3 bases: TGTGCCAGCAGCTTGGGTTCTAGCGGGTTTAGCTCCTACGAGCAGTACTTC. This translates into CASSLGSSGFSSYEQYF.

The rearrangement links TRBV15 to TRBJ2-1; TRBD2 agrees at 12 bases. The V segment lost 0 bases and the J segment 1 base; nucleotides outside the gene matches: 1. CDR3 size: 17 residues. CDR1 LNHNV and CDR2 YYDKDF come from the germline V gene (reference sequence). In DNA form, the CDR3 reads TGTGCCACCAGCAGAGAGGGGACTAGCGGGTCCTACAATGAGCAGTTCTTC. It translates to CATSREGTSGSYNEQFF.

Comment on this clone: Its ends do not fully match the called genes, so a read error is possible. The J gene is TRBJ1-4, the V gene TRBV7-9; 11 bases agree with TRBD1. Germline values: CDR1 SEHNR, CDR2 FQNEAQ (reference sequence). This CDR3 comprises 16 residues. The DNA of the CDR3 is TGTTCCAGCAGCGTGGACAGGGGGCTCCCGAATGAAAAACTGTTTTTT. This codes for CSSSVDRGLPNEKLFF.

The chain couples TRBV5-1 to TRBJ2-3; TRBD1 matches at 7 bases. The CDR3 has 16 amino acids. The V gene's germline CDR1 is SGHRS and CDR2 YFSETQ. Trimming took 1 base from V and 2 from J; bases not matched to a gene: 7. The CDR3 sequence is CASSLMDRISTDTQYF. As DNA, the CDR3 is TGCGCCAGCAGCTTGATGGACAGGATCTCCACAGATACGCAGTATTTT.

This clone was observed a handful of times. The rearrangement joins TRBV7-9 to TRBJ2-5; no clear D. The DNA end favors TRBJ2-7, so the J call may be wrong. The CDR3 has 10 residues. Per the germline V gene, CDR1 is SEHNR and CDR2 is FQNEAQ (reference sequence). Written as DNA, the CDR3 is TGTGCCAGCAATCGGTACGAGCAGTACTTC. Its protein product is CASNRYEQYF.

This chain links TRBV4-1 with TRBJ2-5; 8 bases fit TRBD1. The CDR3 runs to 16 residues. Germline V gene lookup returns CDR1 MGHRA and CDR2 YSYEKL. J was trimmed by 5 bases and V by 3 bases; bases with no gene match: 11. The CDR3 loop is CASSHGRTGIMETQYF. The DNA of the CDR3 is TGCGCCAGCAGCCACGGGCGGACAGGGATCATGGAGACCCAGTACTTC.

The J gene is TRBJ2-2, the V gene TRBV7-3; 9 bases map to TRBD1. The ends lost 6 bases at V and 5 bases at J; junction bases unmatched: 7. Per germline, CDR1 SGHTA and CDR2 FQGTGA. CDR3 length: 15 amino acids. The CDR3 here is CASSQQGARTGELFF. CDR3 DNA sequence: TGTGCCAGCAGTCAACAGGGGGCACGGACCGGGGAGCTGTTTTTT. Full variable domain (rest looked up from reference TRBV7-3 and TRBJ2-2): GAGVSQTPSNKVTEKGKYVELRCDPISGHTALYWYRQSLGQGPEFLIYFQGTGAADDSGLPNDRFFAVRPEGSVSTLKIQRTERGDSAVYLCASSQQGARTGELFFGEGSRLTVL.

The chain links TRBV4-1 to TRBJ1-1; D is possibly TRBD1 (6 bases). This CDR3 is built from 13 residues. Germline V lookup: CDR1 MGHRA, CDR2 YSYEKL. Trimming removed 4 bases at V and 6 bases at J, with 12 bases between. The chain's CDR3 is CASSLQGLSEAFF. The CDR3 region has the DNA TGCGCCAGCAGCCTACAGGGTTTATCTGAAGCTTTCTTT.

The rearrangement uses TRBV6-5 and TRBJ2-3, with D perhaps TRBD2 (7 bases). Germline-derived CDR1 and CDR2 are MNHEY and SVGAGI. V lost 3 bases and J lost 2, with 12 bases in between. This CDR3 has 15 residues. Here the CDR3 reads CASSYGGGATDTQYF. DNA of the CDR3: TGTGCCAGCAGTTATGGTGGGGGGGCCACAGATACGCAGTATTTT.

In DNA form, the CDR3 reads TGTGCCAGCAGTTACGGGTTAGGGACACCTTATGGCTACACCTTC. Translation: CASSYGLGTPYGYTF. The V gene is TRBV6-5, the J gene TRBJ1-2, with D maybe TRBD1 (6 bases). There are 15 residues in the CDR3. V was clipped by 2 bases and J by 5 bases, with 15 bases between them. The germline CDR1 and CDR2 sequences are MNHEY and SVGAGI.

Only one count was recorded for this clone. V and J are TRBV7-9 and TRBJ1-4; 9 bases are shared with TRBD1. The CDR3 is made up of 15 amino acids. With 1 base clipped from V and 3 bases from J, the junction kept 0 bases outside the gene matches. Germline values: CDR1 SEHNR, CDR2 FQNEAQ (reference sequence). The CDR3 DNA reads TGTGCCAGCAGCTTAGGGACAGGGGCTAATGAAAAACTGTTTTTT. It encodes CASSLGTGANEKLFF.

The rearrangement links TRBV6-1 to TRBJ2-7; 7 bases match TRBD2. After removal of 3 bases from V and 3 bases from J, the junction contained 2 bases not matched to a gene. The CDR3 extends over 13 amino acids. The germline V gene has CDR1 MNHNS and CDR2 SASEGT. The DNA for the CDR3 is TGTGCCAGCAGTGAGAGCGGGGTCTACGAGCAGTACGTC. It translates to CASSESGVYEQYV.

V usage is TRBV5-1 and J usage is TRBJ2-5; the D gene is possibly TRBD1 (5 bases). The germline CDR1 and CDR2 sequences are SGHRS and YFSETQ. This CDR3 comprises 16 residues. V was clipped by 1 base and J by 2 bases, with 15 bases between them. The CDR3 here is CASSLQGSRGQETQYF. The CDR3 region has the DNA TGCGCCAGCAGCTTGCAGGGCAGCCGAGGACAAGAGACCCAGTACTTC.

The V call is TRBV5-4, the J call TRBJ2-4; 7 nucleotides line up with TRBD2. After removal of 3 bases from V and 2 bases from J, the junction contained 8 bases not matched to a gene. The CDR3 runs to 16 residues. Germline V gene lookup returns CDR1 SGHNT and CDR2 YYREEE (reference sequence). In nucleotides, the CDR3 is TGTGCCAGCAGCTCTACCTCGGGGGGATCCAAAAACATTCAGTACTTC. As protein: CASSSTSGGSKNIQYF.

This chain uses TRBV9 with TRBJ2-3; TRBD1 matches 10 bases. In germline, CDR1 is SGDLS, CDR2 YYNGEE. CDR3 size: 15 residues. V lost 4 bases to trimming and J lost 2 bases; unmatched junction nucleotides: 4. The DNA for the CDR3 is TGTGCCAGCAGCCCGGGACAGGGGCCCACAGATACGCAGTATTTT. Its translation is CASSPGQGPTDTQYF.

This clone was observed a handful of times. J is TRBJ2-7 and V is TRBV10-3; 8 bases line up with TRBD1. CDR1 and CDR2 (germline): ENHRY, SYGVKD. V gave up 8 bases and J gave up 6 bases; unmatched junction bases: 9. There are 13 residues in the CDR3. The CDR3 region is CAIAAGGRGEQYV. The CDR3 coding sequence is TGTGCCATCGCGGCAGGGGGCAGGGGCGAGCAGTACGTC.

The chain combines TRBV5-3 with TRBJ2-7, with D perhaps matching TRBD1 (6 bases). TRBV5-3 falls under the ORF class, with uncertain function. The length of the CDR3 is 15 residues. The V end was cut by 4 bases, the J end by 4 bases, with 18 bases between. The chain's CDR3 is CARSGGTGKWYEQYF. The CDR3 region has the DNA TGTGCCAGAAGCGGCGGCACAGGGAAATGGTACGAGCAGTACTTC.